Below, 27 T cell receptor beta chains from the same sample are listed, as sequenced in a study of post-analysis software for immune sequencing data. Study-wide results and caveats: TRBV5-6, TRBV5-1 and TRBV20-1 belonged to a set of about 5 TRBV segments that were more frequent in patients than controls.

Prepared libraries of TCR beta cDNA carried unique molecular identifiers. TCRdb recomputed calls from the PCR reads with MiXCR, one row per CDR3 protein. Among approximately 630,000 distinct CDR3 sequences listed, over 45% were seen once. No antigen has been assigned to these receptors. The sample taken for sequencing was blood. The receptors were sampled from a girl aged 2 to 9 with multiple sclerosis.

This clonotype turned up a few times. The chain's CDR3 is CASSFTGGWGYTF. The CDR3 DNA reads TGTGCCAGCAGTTTTACAGGCGGTTGGGGCTACACCTTC. The gene calls are TRBV27 and TRBJ1-2, with a tentative D call TRBD1 (5 bases). The CDR3 is made up of 13 amino acids. The germline V gene has CDR1 MNHEY and CDR2 SMNVEV (reference sequence). Trimming took 3 bases from V and 8 from J, leaving 13 bases between them.

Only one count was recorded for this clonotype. CDR3 in DNA: TGTGCCAGCAGTTCCCATCTGAAACAACCGACCAACTTAAATGAGCAGTTCTTC. Residues: CASSSHLKQPTNLNEQFF. This chain uses TRBV6-2 or TRBV6-3 with TRBJ2-1; no definite D call. Germline V gives CDR1 MNHEY, CDR2 SVGEGT. The CDR3 contains 18 residues. Trimming pared 4 bases from V and 7 bases from J, leaving 26 bases between.

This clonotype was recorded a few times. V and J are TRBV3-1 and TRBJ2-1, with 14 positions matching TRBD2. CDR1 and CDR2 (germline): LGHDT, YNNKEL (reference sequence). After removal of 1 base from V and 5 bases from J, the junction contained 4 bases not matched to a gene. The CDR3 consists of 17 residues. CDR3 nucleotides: TGTGCCAGCAGCCAAGGCAGACTAGCGGGGGGGCACAATGAGCAGTTCTTC. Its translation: CASSQGRLAGGHNEQFF.

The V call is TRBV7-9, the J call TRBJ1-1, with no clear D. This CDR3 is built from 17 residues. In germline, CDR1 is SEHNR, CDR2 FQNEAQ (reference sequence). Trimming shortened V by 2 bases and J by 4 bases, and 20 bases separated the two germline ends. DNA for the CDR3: TGTGCCAGCAGCTTAAGGTCAGTTCTGAGGAGGAGCACTGAAGCTTTCTTT. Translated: CASSLRSVLRRSTEAFF.

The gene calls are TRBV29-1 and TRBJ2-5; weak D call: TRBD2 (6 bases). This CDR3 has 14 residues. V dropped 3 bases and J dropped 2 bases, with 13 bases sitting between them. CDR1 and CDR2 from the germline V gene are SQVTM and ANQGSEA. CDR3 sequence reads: CSVDGLAAQETQYF. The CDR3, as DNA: TGCAGCGTTGACGGTTTAGCGGCTCAAGAGACCCAGTACTTC.

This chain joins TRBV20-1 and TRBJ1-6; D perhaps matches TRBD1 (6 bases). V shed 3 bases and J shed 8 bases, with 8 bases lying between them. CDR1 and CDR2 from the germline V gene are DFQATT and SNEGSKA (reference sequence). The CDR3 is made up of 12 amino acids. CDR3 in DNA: TGCAGTGCTAGCCGGACAGATTCACCCCTCCACTTT. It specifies CSASRTDSPLHF.

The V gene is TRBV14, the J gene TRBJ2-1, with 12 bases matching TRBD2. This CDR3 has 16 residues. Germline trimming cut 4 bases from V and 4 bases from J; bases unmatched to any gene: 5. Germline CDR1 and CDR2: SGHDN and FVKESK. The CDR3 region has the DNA TGTGCCAGCAGCCCTAGACTAGCGGGGGCTTACAATGAGCAGTTCTTC. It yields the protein CASSPRLAGAYNEQFF.

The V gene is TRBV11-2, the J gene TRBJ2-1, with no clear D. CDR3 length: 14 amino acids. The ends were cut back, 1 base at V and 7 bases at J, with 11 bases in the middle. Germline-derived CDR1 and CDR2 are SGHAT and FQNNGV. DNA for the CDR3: TGTGCCAGCAGCTTAGCGGGCTCCCTAAATGAGCAGTTCTTC. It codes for CASSLAGSLNEQFF.

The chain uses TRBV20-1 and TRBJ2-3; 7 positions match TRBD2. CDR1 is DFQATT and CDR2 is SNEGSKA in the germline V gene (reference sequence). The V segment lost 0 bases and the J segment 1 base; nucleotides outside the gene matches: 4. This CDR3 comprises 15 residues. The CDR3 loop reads CSARDGLAGTDTQYF. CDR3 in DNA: TGCAGTGCTAGAGATGGTCTAGCGGGCACAGATACGCAGTATTTT.

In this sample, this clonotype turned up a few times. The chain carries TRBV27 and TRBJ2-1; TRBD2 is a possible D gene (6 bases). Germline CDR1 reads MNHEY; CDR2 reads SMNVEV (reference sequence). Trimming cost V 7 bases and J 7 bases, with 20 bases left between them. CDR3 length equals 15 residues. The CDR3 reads CASTLVGGKGNEQFF. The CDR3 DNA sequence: TGTGCCAGCACGCTAGTCGGGGGAAAAGGTAATGAGCAGTTCTTC.

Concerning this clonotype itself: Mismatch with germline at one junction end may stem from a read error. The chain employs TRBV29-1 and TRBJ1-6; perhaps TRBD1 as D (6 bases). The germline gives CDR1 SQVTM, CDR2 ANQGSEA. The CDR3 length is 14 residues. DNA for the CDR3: TGCAGCGTCCGGGGCCCAGGGGTGGATTCACCCCGCCACTTT. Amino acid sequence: CSVRGPGVDSPRHF. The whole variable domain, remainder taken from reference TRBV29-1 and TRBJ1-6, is SAVISQKPSRDICQRGTSLTIQCQVDSQVTMMFWYRQQPGQSLTLIATANQGSEATYESGFVIDKFPISRPNLTFSTLTVSNMSPEDSSIYLCSVRGPGVDSPRHFGNGTRLTVT.

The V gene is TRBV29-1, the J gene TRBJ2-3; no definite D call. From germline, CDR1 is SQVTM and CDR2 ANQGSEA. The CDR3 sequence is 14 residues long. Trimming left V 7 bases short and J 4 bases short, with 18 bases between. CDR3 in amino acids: CSGRRQQGPDTQYF. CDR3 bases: TGCAGCGGACGGCGCCAACAAGGCCCAGATACGCAGTATTTT.

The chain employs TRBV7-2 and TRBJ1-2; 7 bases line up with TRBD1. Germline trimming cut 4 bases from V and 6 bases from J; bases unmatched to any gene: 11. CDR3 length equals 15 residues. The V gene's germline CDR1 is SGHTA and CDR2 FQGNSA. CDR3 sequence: CASSCIPKGADGYTF. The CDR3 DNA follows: TGTGCCAGCAGCTGCATTCCGAAGGGGGCTGATGGCTACACCTTC.

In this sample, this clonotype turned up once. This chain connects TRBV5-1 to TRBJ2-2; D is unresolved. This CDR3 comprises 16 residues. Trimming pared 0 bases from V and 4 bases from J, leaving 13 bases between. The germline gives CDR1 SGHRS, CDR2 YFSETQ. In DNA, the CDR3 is TGCGCCAGCAGCTTGGTCCAGCAAGAATCCACCGGGGAGCTGTTTTTT. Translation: CASSLVQQESTGELFF.

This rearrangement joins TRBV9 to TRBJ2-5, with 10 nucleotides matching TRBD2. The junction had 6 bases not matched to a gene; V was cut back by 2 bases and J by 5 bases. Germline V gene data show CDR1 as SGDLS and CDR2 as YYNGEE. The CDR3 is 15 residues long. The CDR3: CASSVSRTSGETQYF. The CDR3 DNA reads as TGTGCCAGCAGCGTCTCACGGACTAGCGGTGAGACCCAGTACTTC.

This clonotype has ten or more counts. The CDR3: CASSLFWCDRTTSYEQYF. CDR3 DNA sequence: TGTGCCAGCAGCTTATTCTGGTGTGACCGGACAACCTCCTACGAGCAGTACTTC. The rearrangement links TRBV5-7 to TRBJ2-7; D is possibly TRBD1 (5 bases). TRBV5-7 is identified as an open reading frame with a role that is uncertain. The CDR3 totals 18 residues. Trimming took off 2 bases at V and 0 bases at J, with 21 bases between the two ends.

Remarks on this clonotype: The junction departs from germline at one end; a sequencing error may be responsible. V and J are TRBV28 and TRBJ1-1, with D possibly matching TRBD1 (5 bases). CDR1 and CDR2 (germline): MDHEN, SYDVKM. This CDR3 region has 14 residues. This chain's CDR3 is CASSLEGMKTEAFF. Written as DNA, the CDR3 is TGTGCCAGCAGTTTAGAGGGGATGAAAACTGAAGCTTTCTTT.

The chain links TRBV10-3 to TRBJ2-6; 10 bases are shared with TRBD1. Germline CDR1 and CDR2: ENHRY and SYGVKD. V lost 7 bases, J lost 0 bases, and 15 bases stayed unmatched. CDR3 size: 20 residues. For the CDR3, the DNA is TGTGCCATCATGAACCACTCCCCCGGGACAGGGGCCTCTGGGGCCAACGTCCTGACTTTC. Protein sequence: CAIMNHSPGTGASGANVLTF.

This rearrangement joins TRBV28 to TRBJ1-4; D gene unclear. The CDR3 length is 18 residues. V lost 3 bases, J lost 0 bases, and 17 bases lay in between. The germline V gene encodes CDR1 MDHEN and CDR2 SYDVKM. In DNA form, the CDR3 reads TGTGCCAGCAGTTTTCGGAGGTCAGCGCGAGCAACTAATGAAAAACTGTTTTTT. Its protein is CASSFRRSARATNEKLFF.

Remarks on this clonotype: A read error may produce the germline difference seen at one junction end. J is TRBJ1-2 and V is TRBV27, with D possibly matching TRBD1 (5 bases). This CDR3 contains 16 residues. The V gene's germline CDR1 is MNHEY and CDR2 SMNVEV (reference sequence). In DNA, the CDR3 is TGTGCCAGCAGTCCTAGCCCGGTTGGGGCTAACTATAGCTACACCTTC. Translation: CASSPSPVGANYSYTF.

The DNA of the CDR3 is TGTGCCAGCACCGCGACAGGGGGCTCCACAGATACGCAGTATTTT. Amino acid sequence: CASTATGGSTDTQYF. This chain connects TRBV12-3 or TRBV12-4 to TRBJ2-3; 10 bases map to TRBD1. V trimming: 7 bases; J trimming: 2 bases; junction bases outside the gene matches: 6. This CDR3 has 15 residues.

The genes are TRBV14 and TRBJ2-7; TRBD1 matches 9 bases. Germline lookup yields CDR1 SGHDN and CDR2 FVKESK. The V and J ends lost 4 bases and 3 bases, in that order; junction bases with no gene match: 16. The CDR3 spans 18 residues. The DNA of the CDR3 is TGTGCCAGCAGCCTAGTGTTCTGGGACAGGGAACTGGGCTACGAGCAGTACTTC. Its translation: CASSLVFWDRELGYEQYF.

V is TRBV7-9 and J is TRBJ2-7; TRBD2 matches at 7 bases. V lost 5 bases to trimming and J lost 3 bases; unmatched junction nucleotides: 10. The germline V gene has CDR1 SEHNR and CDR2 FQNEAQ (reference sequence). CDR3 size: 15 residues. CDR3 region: CASSRRTSGNYEQYF. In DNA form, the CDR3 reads TGTGCCAGCAGCCGCCGGACCAGCGGGAACTACGAGCAGTACTTC.

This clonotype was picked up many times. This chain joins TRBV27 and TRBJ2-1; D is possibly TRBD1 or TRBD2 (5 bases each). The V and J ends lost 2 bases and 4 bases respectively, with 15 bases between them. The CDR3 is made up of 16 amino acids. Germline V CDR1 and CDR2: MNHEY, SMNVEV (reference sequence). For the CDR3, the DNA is TGTGCCAGCAGTTTACTAGGGGACCTATCGTACAATGAGCAGTTCTTC. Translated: CASSLLGDLSYNEQFF.

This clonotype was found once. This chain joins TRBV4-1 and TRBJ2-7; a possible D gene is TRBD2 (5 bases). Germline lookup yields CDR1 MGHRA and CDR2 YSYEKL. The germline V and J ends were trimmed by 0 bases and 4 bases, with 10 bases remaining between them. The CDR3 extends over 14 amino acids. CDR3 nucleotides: TGCGCCAGCAGCCAAGAGAGGGCAGGATACGAGCAGTACTTC. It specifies CASSQERAGYEQYF.

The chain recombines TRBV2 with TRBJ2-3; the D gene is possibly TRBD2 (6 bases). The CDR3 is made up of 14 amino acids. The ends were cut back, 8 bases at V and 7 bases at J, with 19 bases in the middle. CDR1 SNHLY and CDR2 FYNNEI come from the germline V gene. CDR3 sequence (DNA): TGTGCCAGCCGTCCTACTAGCTCCAAGTATACGCAGTATTTT. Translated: CASRPTSSKYTQYF.

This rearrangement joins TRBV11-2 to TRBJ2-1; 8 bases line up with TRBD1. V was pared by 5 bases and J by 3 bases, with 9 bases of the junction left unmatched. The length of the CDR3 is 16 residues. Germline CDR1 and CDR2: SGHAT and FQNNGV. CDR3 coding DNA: TGTGCCAGCAGCGCGGTTCCGGGACAGGACTACAATGAGCAGTTCTTC. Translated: CASSAVPGQDYNEQFF.